The subject of this entry is one T cell receptor (beta chain). Its antigen is still unknown. This sample is drawn from a study of graft-versus-host responses after intestinal transplantation. Sequenced by immunoSEQ multiplex PCR; TCRdb stores in-frame clones only, minus some. In the table there are 75,000 to 95,000 clones, around 93% of which are singletons. The V and J ends lost 2 bases and 1 base respectively, with 9 bases between them. The CDR3 is made up of 14 amino acids. Looked up from germline, CDR1 is WSHSY and CDR2 is SAAADI. Findings and caveats of the study: Researchers found peak circulating GvH clone levels linked to early post-transplant HvG declines.

The V call is TRBV10-2, the J call TRBJ2-7, with a possible D match to TRBD1 (5 bases). The sequencing here drew on unstimulated CD4+ T cells sorted from spleen or lymph node cells, taken before transplant. The receptor comes from a human donor who was the organ donor for an intestinal transplant. CDR3 coding DNA: TGCGCCAGCAGTGAGGCGGACAAATCCTACGAGCAGTACTTC. Amino acids: CASSEADKSYEQYF.